This T cell receptor (beta chain) was captured in a study of T cells in Graves' hyperthyroidism and ophthalmopathy. Study results and limitations: Also found in blood were most expanded thyroid clonotypes above 0.001. Model predictions of ophthalmopathy came a median around 6.5 months before onset.

This clonotype was recorded at least ten times. The antigen is undetermined. The CDR3 is 14 residues long. Germline CDR1 and CDR2: LGHNT and FRNRAP. V lost 2 bases and J lost 2, with 7 bases in between. The hyperthyroidism was newly diagnosed and had lasted under 2 months; the patients were aged 18 to 65. Uncontrolled infections, other autoimmune diseases, pregnancy or lactation led to exclusion of patients. Regions amplified from RNA transcripts were the TCR beta CDR3 regions. HTBI primers were employed in a first-round RT-PCR of the TCR CDR3. Using its own MiXCR run on the multiplex PCR reads, TCRdb lists one record per CDR3 protein. The data contain fewer than 900,000 distinct CDR3 sequences, about a sixth of them singletons.

The genes are TRBV12-5 and TRBJ2-1, with a tentative D call TRBD2 (6 bases). Input material: blood. The TCR sequence derives from a man between 18 and 29 years old with Graves' hyperthyroidism. CDR3 loop: CASGLPGAYNEQFF. Written as DNA, the CDR3 is TGTGCTAGTGGTTTGCCGGGGGCCTACAATGAGCAGTTCTTC. Full variable domain (remainder filled in from reference TRBV12-5 and TRBJ2-1): DARVTQTPRHKVTEMGQEVTMRCQPILGHNTVFWYRQTMMQGLELLAYFRNRAPLDDSGMPKDRFSAEMPDATLATLKIQPSEPRDSAVYFCASGLPGAYNEQFFGPGTRLTVL.